This T cell receptor beta chain was recovered during a study of cytomegalovirus exposure and HLA in healthy donors. Overall study results and limits: Analysis performed later showed TCR beta chains linked to HLA being more clonally expanded than equally common others. Specific recognition of CMV antigens was confirmed in vitro for three chains (all CMV-associated).

This clone was detected only once. Its antigen is not known. Amplification used 60 Vbeta primers and 13 Jbeta primers. Repertoires were generated with immunoSEQ multiplex PCR, while TCRdb's copy carries only in-frame clones and drops some. The sample lists roughly 170,000 clones; 70% to 85% were seen once. Each donor was healthy, and each was a bone marrow donor. Input material: PBMCs. This TCR came from a man younger than 30 in good health and CMV-seronegative.

CDR3 amino acids: CASSNGTGLGGNTIYF. In DNA, the CDR3 is TGCGCCAGCAGCAATGGGACAGGGTTGGGTGGAAACACCATATATTTT. The chain uses TRBV5-1 and TRBJ1-3; 9 bases are shared with TRBD1. V gave up 4 bases and J gave up 3 bases; unmatched junction bases: 8. Per germline, CDR1 SGHRS and CDR2 YFSETQ. This CDR3 contains 16 residues.